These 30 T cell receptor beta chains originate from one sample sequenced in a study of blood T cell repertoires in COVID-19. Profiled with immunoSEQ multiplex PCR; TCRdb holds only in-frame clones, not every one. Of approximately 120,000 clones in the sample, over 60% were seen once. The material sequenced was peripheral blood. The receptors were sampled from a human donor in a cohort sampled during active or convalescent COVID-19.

This chain's CDR3 is CASSQEGARYGYTF. The DNA for the CDR3 is TGCGCCAGCAGCCAAGAGGGGGCAAGGTATGGCTACACCTTC. The chain employs TRBV4-1 and TRBJ1-2; perhaps TRBD1 as D (6 bases). With 0 bases removed from V and 5 bases from J, the gap between germline ends came to 10 bases. From germline, CDR1 is MGHRA and CDR2 YSYEKL. The CDR3 extends over 14 amino acids.

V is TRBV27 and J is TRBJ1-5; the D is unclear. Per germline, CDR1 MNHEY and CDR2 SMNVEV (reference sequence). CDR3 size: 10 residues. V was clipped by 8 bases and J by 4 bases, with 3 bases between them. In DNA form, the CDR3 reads TGTGCCAGCCATAATCAGCCCCAGCATTTT. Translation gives CASHNQPQHF.

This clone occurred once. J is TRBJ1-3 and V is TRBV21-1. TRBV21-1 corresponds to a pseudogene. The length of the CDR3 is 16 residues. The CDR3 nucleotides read TGTGCCAGCAGCCGACGAAGGGTCGAGGGTGGAAACACCATATATTTT. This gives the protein CASSRRRVEGGNTIYF.

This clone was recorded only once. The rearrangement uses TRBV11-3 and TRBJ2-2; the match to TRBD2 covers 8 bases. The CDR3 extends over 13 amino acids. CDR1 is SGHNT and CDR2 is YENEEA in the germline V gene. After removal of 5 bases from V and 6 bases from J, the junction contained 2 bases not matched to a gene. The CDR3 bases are TGTGCCAGCAGCGGGACTAGTTCCGGGGAGCTGTTTTTT. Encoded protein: CASSGTSSGELFF.

The CDR3 DNA sequence: TGCGCCAGCAGTCCTACCTTATCCGGGGATGGCTACACCTTC. Translation: CASSPTLSGDGYTF. The rearrangement uses TRBV4-3 and TRBJ1-2; D is undetermined. The V gene lost 6 bases and the J gene lost 6 bases, with 17 bases spanning the gap. The CDR3 spans 14 residues. Germline CDR1 LGHNA, CDR2 YSLEER.

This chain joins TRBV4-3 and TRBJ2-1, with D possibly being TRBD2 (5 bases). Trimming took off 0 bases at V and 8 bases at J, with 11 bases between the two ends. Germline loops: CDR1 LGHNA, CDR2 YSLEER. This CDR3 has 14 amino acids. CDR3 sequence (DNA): TGCGCCAGCAGCCAAGAACGAGGGTCCCATGAGCAGTTCTTC. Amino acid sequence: CASSQERGSHEQFF.

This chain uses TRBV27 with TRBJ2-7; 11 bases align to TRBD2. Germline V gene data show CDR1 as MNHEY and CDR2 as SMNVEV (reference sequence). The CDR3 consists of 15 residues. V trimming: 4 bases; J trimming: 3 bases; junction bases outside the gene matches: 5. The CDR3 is CASSWTSGWFYEQYF. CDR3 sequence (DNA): TGTGCCAGCAGTTGGACTAGCGGGTGGTTCTACGAGCAGTACTTC.

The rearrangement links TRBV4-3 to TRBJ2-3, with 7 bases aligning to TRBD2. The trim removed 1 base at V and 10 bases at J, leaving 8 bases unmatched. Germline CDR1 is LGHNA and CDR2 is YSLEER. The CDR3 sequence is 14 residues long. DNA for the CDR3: TGCGCCAGCAGCCAAGCTATGAGCGGGGCTGCGCAGTATTTT. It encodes CASSQAMSGAAQYF.

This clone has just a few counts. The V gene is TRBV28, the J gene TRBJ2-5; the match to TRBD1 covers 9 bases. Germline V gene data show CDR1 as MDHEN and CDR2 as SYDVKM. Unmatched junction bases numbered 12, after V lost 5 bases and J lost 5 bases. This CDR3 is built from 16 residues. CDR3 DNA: TGTGCCAGCAGTGCTACAGGGGGCGTGAATTTGGAGACCCAGTACTTC. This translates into CASSATGGVNLETQYF. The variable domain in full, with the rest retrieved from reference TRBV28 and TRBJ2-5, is DVKVTQSSRYLVKRTGEKVFLECVQDMDHENMFWYRQDPGLGLRLIYFSYDVKMKEKGDIPEGYSVSREKKERFSLILESASTNQTSMYLCASSATGGVNLETQYFGPGTRLLVL.

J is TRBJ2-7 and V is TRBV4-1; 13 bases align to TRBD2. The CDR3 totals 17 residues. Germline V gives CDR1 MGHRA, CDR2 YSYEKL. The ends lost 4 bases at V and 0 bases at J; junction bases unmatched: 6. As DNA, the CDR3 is TGCGCCAGCAGCCTAACCGGGACTAGCGGGACCTCCTACGAGCAGTACTTC. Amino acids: CASSLTGTSGTSYEQYF.

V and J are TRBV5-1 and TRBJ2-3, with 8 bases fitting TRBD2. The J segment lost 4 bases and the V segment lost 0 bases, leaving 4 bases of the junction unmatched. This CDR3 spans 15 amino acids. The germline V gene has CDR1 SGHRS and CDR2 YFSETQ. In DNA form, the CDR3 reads TGCGCCAGCAGCTTGGGGACTAGCCCCCCAGATACGCAGTATTTT. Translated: CASSLGTSPPDTQYF.

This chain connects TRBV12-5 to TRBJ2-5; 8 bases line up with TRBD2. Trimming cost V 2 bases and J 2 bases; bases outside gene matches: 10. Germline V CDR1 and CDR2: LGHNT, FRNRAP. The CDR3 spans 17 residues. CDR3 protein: CASGLWGLGLDQETQYF. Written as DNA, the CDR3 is TGTGCTAGTGGTTTGTGGGGGTTGGGACTAGATCAAGAGACCCAGTACTTC. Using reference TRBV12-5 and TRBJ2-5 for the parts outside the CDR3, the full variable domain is DARVTQTPRHKVTEMGQEVTMRCQPILGHNTVFWYRQTMMQGLELLAYFRNRAPLDDSGMPKDRFSAEMPDATLATLKIQPSEPRDSAVYFCASGLWGLGLDQETQYFGPGTRLLVL.

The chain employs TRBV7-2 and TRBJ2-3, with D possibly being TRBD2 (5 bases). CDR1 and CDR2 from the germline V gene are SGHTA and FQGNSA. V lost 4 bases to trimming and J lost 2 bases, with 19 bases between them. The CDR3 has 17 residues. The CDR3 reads CASSSMSGLLLTDTQYF. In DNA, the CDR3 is TGTGCCAGCAGCTCAATGTCCGGACTTCTACTCACAGATACGCAGTATTTT.

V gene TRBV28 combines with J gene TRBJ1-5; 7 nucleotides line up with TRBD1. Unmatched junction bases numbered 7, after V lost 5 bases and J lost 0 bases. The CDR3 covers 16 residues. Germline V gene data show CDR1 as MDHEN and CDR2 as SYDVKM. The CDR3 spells CASSHGTDYSNQPQHF. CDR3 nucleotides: TGTGCCAGCAGTCACGGGACAGATTATAGCAATCAGCCCCAGCATTTT.

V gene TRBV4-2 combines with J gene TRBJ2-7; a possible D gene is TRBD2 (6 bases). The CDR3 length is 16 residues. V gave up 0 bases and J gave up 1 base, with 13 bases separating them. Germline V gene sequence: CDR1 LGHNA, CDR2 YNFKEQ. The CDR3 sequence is CASSQDRSGESYEQYF. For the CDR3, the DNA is TGTGCCAGCAGCCAAGATCGCTCGGGGGAATCCTACGAGCAGTACTTC.

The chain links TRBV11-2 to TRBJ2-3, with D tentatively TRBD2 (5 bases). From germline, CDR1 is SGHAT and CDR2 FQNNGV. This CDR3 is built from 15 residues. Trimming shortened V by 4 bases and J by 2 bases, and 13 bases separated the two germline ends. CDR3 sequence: CASSSSWVITDTQYF. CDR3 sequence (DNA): TGTGCCAGCAGCTCTAGCTGGGTGATCACAGATACGCAGTATTTT.

The DNA of the CDR3 is TGTGCCAGCTCACCTTTTTCCGGCGGGGCGAGTGGGAATCAGCCCCAGCATTTT. Its translation is CASSPFSGGASGNQPQHF. J is TRBJ1-5 and V is TRBV18; a possible D gene is TRBD1 (5 bases). This CDR3 has 18 amino acids. The germline CDR1 and CDR2 sequences are KGHSH and LQKENI. Trimming shortened V by 3 bases and J by 4 bases, and 22 bases separated the two germline ends.

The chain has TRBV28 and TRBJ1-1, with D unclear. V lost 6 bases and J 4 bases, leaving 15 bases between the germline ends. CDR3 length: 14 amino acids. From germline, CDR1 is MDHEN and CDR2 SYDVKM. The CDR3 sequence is CASSLGPGPTEAFF. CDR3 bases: TGTGCCAGCAGCTTAGGGCCTGGTCCCACTGAAGCTTTCTTT.

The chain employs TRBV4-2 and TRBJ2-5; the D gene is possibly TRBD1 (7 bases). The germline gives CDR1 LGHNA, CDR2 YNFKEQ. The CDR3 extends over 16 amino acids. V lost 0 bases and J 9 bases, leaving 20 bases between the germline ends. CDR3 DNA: TGTGCCAGCAGCCAAGACAGTTTGGGCTCCAGGGGGGCCCAGTACTTC. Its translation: CASSQDSLGSRGAQYF.

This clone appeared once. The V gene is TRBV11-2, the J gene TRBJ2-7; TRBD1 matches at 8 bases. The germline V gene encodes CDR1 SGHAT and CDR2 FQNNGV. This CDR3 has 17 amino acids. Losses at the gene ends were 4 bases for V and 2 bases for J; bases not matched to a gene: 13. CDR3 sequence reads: CASSSNFAKTGAYEQYF. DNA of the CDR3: TGTGCCAGCAGCTCGAATTTTGCTAAGACAGGGGCCTACGAGCAGTACTTC.

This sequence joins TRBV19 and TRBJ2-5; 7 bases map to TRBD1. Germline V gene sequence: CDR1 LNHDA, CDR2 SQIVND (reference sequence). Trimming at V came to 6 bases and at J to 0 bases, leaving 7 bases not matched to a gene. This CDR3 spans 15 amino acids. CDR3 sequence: CASSNPGQNQETQYF. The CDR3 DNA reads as TGTGCCAGTAGCAACCCGGGACAGAACCAAGAGACCCAGTACTTC.

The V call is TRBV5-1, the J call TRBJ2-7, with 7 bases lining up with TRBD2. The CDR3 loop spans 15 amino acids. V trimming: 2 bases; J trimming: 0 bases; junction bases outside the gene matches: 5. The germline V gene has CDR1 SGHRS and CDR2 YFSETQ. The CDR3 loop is CASSFSGRFSYEQYF. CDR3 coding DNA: TGCGCCAGCAGCTTTAGCGGGCGTTTCTCCTACGAGCAGTACTTC.

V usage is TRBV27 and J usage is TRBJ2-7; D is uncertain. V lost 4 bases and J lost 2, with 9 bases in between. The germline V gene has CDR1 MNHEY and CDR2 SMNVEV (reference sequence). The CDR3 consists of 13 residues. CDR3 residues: CASSWRRTYEQYF. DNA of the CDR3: TGTGCCAGCAGTTGGAGACGAACCTACGAGCAGTACTTC.

The CDR3 DNA follows: TGTGCCACCAGCGGTCACTCCTACGAGCAGTACTTC. Translating gives CATSGHSYEQYF. This chain joins TRBV24-1 and TRBJ2-7; D call uncertain. Germline V gene sequence: CDR1 KGHDR, CDR2 SFDVKD. The CDR3 runs 12 residues. The V gene lost 7 bases and the J gene lost 0 bases, with 6 bases spanning the gap.

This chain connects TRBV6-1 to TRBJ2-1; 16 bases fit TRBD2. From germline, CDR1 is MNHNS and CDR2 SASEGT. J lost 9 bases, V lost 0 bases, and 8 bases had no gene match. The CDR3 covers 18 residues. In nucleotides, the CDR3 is TGTGCCAGCAGTGAAGCTAAAACGGGACTAGCGGGGGGGGTTGAGCAGTTCTTC. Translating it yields CASSEAKTGLAGGVEQFF.

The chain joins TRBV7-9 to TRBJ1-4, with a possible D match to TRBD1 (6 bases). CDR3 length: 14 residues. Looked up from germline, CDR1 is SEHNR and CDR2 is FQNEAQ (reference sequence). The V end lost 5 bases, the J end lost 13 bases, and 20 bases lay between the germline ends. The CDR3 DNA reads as TGTGCCAGCAGCCCCCTGGCGCTGGGGGGGCGACTGTTTTTT. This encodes CASSPLALGGRLFF. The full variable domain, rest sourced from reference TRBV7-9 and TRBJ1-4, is DTGVSQNPRHKITKRGQNVTFRCDPISEHNRLYWYRQTLGQGPEFLTYFQNEAQLEKSRLLSDRFSAERPKGSFSTLEIQRTEQGDSAMYLCASSPLALGGRLFFGSGTQLSVL.

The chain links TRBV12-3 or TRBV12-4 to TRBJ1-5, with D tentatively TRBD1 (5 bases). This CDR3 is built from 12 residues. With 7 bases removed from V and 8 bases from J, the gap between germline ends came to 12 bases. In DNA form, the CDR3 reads TGTGCCAGCAAGGGGCCAAGGGAGCCCCAGCATTTT. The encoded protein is CASKGPREPQHF.

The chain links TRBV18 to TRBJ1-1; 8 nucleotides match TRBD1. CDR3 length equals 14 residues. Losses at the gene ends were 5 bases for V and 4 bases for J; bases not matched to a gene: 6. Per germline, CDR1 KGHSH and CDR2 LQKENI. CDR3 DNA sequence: TGTGCCAGCTCATCCACAGGGGGAGCCACTGAAGCTTTCTTT. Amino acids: CASSSTGGATEAFF.

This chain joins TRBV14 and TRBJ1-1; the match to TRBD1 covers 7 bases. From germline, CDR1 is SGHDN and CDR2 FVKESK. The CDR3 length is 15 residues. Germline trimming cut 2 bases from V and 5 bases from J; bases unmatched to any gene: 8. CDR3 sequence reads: CASSQLRGQRTEAFF. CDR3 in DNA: TGTGCCAGCAGCCAATTAAGGGGGCAAAGGACTGAAGCTTTCTTT.

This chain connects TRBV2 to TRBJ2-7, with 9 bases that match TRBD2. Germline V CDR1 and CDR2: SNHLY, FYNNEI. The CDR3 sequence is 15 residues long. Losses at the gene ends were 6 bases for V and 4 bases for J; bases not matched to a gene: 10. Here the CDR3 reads CASRQFSGGKYEQYF. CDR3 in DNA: TGTGCCAGCAGACAGTTTAGCGGGGGCAAATACGAGCAGTACTTC.